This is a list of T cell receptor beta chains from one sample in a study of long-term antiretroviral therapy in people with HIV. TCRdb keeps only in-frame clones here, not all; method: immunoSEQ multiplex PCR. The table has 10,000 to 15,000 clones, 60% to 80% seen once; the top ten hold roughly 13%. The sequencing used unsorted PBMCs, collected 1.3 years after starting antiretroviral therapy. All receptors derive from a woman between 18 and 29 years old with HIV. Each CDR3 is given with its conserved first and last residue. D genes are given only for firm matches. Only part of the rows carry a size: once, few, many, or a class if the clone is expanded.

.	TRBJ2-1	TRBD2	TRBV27	CASSSGGHNEQFF	TGTGCCAGCAGCTCGGGGGGGCACAATGAGCAGTTCTTC
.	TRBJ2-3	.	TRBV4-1	CASSQVNTDTQYF	TGCGCCAGCAGCCAAGTGAATACAGATACGCAGTATTTT
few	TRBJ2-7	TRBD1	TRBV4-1	CASSPLGQGAGEQYF	TGCGCCAGCAGCCCACTGGGACAGGGGGCGGGGGAGCAGTACTTC
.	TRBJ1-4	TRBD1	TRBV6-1	CASRRGTGTNEKLFF	TGTGCCAGCAGACGCGGGACAGGAACTAATGAAAAACTGTTTTTT
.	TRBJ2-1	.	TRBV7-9	CASSFDLAYNEQFF	TGTGCCAGCAGCTTTGATCTCGCCTACAATGAGCAGTTCTTC
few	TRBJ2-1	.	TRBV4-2	CASSQEGRALYNEQFF	TGTGCCAGCAGCCAAGAGGGGCGGGCTCTCTACAATGAGCAGTTCTTC
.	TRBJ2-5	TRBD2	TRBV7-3	CASSDTGGAGETQYF	TGTGCCAGCTCAGATACCGGGGGGGCGGGTGAGACCCAGTACTTC
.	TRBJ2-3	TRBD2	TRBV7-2	CASSLDILAGGDTQYF	TGTGCCAGCAGCTTAGATATTCTAGCGGGCGGAGATACGCAGTATTTT
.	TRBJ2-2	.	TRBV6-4	CASSEEDGYTGELFF	TGTGCCAGCAGTGAAGAGGACGGTTACACCGGGGAGCTGTTTTTT
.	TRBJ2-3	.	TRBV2	CASSGLDTQYF	TGTGCCAGCAGCGGACTAGATACGCAGTATTTT
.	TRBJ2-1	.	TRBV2	CASSDEVYNEQFF	TGTGCCAGCAGTGATGAAGTTTACAATGAGCAGTTCTTC
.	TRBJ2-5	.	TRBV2	CASRGSETQYF	TGTGCCAGCAGGGGGTCCGAGACCCAGTACTTC
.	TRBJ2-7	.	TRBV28	CASSPGRLYEQYF	TGTGCCAGCAGCCCAGGACGGCTCTACGAGCAGTACTTC
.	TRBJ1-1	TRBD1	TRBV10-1	CASSGTGQKGAFF	TGCGCCAGCAGTGGGACAGGGCAGAAGGGGGCTTTCTTT
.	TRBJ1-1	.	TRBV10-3	CATLHPLWNTEAFF	TGTGCCACCCTACACCCCCTCTGGAACACTGAAGCTTTCTTT
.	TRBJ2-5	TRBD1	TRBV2	CARNLQDRVGETQYF	TGTGCCAGGAACCTACAGGACAGGGTCGGTGAGACCCAGTACTTC
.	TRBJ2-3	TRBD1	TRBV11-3	CASSGRQGARGDTQYF	TGTGCCAGCAGCGGAAGACAGGGGGCCCGGGGAGATACGCAGTATTTT
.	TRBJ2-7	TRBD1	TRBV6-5	CASRVARGTGAEQYF	TGTGCCAGCAGGGTAGCAAGGGGGACAGGGGCCGAGCAGTACTTC
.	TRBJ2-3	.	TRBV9	CASSVATPADTQYF	TGTGCCAGCAGCGTAGCTACCCCGGCAGATACGCAGTATTTT
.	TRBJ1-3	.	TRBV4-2	CASSQGEGSGNTIYF	TGTGCCAGCAGCCAAGGGGAAGGTTCTGGAAACACCATATATTTT
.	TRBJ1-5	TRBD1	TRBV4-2	CASSQDSDRGNQPQHF	TGTGCCAGCAGCCAAGATTCTGACAGGGGGAATCAGCCCCAGCATTTT
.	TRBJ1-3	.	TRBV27	CASSLSWDFGNTIYF	TGTGCCAGCAGTTTATCTTGGGATTTCGGAAACACCATATATTTT
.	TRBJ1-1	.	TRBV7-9	CASNTLEENTEAFF	TGTGCCAGCAACACTCTAGAGGAGAACACTGAAGCTTTCTTT
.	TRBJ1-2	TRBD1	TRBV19	CASSIALPRQGFIGGYTF	TGTGCCAGTAGTATAGCCCTCCCGCGACAGGGGTTTATTGGGGGCTACACCTTC
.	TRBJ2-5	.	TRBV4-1	CASSQEVVRGGQETQYF	TGCGCCAGCAGCCAAGAAGTCGTGAGGGGGGGGCAAGAGACCCAGTACTTC
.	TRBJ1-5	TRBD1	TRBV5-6	CASSKTGKRVSNQPQHF	TGTGCCAGCAGCAAGACAGGGAAGAGGGTTAGCAATCAGCCCCAGCATTTT
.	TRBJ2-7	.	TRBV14	CASRRAGPEQYF	TGTGCCAGCAGGCGTGCGGGTCCCGAGCAGTACTTC
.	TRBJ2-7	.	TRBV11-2	CASSSWTSYEQYF	TGTGCCAGCAGCTCATGGACGTCCTACGAGCAGTACTTC
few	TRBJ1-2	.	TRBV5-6	CASSFQGNYGYTF	TGTGCCAGCAGCTTTCAGGGTAACTATGGCTACACCTTC
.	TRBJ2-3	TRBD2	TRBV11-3	CASSLGAGGSTDTQYF	TGTGCCAGCAGCTTGGGAGCGGGGGGTAGCACAGATACGCAGTATTTT
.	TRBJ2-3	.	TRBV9	CASSVAIGPSTDTQYF	TGTGCCAGCAGCGTAGCTATTGGACCTAGCACAGATACGCAGTATTTT
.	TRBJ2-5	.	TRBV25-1	CASSGPGTQYF	TGTGCCAGCAGTGGCCCGGGGACCCAGTACTTC
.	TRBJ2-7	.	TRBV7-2	CASGWAGESYEQYF	TGTGCCAGCGGCTGGGCAGGGGAATCCTACGAGCAGTACTTC
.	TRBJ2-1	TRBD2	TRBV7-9	CASSPSGEISYNEQFF	TGTGCCAGCAGCCCCAGCGGGGAGATCTCCTACAATGAGCAGTTCTTC
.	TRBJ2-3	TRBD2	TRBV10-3	CAIGPLSGTAGDTQYF	TGTGCCATCGGTCCCCTAAGCGGGACGGCGGGGGATACGCAGTATTTT
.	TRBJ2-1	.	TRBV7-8	CASSSWTELGEQFF	TGTGCCAGCAGCTCATGGACTGAATTGGGTGAGCAGTTCTTC
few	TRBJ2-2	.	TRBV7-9	CASSLVGGTGELFF	TGTGCCAGCAGCTTAGTTGGGGGCACCGGGGAGCTGTTTTTT
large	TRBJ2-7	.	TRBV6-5	CASSLSVGRDYEQYF	TGTGCCAGCAGTCTATCAGTCGGGCGGGACTACGAGCAGTACTTC
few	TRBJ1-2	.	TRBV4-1	CASSQDLWSNYGYTF	TGCGCCAGCAGCCAAGATTTATGGAGTAACTATGGCTACACCTTC
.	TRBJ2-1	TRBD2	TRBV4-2	CASSQDETSGPYNEQFF	TGTGCCAGCAGCCAAGATGAGACTAGCGGGCCCTACAATGAGCAGTTCTTC
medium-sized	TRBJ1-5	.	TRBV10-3	CAISESTRGNSNQPQHF	TGTGCCATCAGTGAGTCGACACGGGGGAATAGCAATCAGCCCCAGCATTTT
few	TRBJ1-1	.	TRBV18	CASSPTSMNTEAFF	TGTGCCAGCTCACCAACGTCAATGAACACTGAAGCTTTCTTT
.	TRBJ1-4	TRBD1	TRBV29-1	CSVRTGTGEKLFF	TGCAGCGTTAGGACAGGGACGGGTGAAAAACTGTTTTTT
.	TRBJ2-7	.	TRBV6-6	CASSYSAEQYF	TGTGCCAGCAGTTACTCGGCGGAGCAGTACTTC
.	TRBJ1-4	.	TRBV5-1	CASSLLGGNEKLFF	TGCGCCAGCAGCTTGTTAGGGGGGAATGAAAAACTGTTTTTT
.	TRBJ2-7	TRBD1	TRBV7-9	CASSKLGQVFSYEQYF	TGTGCCAGCAGCAAATTGGGACAGGTCTTCTCCTACGAGCAGTACTTC
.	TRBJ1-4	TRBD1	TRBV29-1	CSVGTGPGGEKLFF	TGCAGCGTAGGGACAGGTCCAGGGGGTGAAAAACTGTTTTTT
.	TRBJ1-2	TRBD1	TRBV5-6	CASSFWTGMGYTF	TGTGCCAGCAGTTTTTGGACAGGGATGGGCTACACCTTC
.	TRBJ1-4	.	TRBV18	CASTPKIAGANEKLFF	TGTGCCAGCACCCCAAAGATCGCAGGGGCTAATGAAAAACTGTTTTTT
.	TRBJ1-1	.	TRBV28	CASSLVTATEAFF	TGTGCCAGCAGTTTGGTGACGGCCACTGAAGCTTTCTTT
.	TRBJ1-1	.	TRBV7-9	CASSLDGDTEAFF	TGTGCCAGCAGCTTAGACGGGGACACTGAAGCTTTCTTT
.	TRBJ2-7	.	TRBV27	CASGRQSHEQYF	TGTGCCAGTGGAAGACAGTCCCACGAGCAGTACTTC
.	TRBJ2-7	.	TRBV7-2	CARLRGGEQYF	TGTGCCAGACTAAGGGGAGGCGAGCAGTACTTC
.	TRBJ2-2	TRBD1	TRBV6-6	CASTKEDRAGTGELFF	TGTGCCAGCACCAAAGAGGACAGGGCGGGCACCGGGGAGCTGTTTTTT